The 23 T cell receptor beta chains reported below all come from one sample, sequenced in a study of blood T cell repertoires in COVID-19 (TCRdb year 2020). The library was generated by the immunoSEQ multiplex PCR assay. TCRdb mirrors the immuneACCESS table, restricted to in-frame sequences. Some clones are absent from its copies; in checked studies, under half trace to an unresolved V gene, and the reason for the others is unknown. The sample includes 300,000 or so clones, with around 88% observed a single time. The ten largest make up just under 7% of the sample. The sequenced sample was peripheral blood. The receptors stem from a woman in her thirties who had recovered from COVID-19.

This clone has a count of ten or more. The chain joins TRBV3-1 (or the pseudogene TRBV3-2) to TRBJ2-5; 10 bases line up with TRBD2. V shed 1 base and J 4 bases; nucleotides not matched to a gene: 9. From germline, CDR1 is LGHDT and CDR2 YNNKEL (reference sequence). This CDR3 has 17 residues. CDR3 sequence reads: CASSQVASGGVRETQYF. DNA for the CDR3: TGTGCCAGCAGCCAAGTAGCAAGCGGGGGGGTTAGAGAGACCCAGTACTTC.

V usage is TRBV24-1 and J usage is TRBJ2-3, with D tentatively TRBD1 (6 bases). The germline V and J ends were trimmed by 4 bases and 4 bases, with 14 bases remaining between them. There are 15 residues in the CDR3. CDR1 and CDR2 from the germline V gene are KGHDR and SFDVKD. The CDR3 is CATSEPRGGSDTQYF. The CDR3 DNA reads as TGTGCCACCAGTGAACCCAGGGGCGGATCAGATACGCAGTATTTT.

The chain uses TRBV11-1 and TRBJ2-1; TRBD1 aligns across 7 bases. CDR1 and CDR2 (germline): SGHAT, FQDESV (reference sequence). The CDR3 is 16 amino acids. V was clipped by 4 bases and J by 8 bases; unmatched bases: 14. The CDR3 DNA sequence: TGTGCCAGCAGCTCCACACAGGACAGGCTCCGGGATGAGCAGTTCTTC. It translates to CASSSTQDRLRDEQFF.

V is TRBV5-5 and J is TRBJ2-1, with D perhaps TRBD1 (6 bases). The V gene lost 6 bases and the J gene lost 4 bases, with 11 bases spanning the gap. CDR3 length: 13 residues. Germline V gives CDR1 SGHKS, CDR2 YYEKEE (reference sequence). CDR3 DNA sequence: TGTGCCAGCATCGGACAGATATACAATGAGCAGTTCTTC. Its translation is CASIGQIYNEQFF.

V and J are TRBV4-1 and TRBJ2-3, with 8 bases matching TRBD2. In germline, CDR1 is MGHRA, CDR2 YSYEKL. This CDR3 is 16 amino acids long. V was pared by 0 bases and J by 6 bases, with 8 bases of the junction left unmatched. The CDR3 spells CASSQEGSGGEDTQYF. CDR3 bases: TGCGCCAGCAGCCAAGAAGGGTCCGGGGGGGAGGATACGCAGTATTTT.

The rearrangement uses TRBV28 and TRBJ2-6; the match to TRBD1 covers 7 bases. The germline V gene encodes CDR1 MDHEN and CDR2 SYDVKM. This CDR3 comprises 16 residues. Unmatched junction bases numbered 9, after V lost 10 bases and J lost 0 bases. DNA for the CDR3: TGTGCCACCTCGACAGGGCCCAGCTCTGGGGCCAACGTCCTGACTTTC. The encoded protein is CATSTGPSSGANVLTF.

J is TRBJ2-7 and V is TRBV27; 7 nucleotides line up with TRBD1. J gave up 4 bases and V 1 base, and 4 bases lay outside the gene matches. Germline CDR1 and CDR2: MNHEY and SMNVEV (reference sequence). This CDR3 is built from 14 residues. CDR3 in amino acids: CASSLYRGSYEQYF. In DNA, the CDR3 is TGTGCCAGCAGTTTATACAGGGGAAGTTACGAGCAGTACTTC.

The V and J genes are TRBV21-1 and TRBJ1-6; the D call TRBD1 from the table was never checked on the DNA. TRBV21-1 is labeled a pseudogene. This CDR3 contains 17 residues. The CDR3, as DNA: TGTGCCAGCAGGGGGACAGGGGCCGCAGGGCCGAGGTCACCCCTCCACTTT. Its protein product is CASRGTGAAGPRSPLHF.

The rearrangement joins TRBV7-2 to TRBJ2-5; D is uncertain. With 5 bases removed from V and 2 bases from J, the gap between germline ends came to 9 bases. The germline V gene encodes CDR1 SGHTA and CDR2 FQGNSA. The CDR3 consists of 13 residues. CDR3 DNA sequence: TGTGCCAGCAGCCTGCGGCAGCAAGAGACCCAGTACTTC. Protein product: CASSLRQQETQYF.

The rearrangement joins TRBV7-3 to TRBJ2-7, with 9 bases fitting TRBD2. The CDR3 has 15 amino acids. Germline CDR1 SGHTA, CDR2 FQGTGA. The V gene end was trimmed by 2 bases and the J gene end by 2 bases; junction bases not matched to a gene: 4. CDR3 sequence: CASSLYLAGPYEQYF. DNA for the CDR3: TGTGCCAGCAGCTTATACCTAGCGGGACCCTACGAGCAGTACTTC.

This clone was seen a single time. The CDR3 bases are TGCGCCAGCAGCTTGACGGGCTCTGGGGCCAACGTCCTGACTTTC. Translation: CASSLTGSGANVLTF. V usage is TRBV5-1 and J usage is TRBJ2-6; D remains unclear. Trimming took 1 base from V and 0 from J, leaving 5 bases between them. The germline V gene has CDR1 SGHRS and CDR2 YFSETQ. This CDR3 comprises 15 residues.

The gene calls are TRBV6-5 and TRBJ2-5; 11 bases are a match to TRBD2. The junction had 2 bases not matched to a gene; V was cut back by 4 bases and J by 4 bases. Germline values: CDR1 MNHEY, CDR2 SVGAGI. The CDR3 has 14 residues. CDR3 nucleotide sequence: TGTGCCAGCAGTTTAGCGGGGGGGCGAGAGACCCAGTACTTC. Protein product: CASSLAGGRETQYF.

DNA of the CDR3: TGTGCCAGCAGCCCCCTCGCCCCGGGGGGCGGGGGCGGGGAGCTGTTTTTT. This codes for CASSPLAPGGGGGELFF. The rearrangement uses TRBV3-1 (or the pseudogene TRBV3-2) and TRBJ2-2; tentative D call: TRBD2 (7 bases). Germline V gives CDR1 LGHDT, CDR2 YNNKEL (reference sequence). This CDR3 comprises 17 residues. Trimming removed 4 bases from V and 7 bases from J, with 22 bases in between.

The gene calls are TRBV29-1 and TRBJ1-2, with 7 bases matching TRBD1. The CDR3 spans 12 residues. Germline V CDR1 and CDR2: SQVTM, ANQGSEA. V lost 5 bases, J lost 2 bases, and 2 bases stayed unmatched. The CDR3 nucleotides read TGCAGCGTTCGGGACAGCAACTATGGCTACACCTTC. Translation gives CSVRDSNYGYTF.

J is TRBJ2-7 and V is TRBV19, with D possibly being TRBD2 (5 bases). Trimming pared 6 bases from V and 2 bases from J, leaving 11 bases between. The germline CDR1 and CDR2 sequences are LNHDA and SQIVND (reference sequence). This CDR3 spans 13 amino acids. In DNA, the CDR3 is TGTGCCAGTAGACGACCGGGAACCTACGAGCAGTACTTC. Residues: CASRRPGTYEQYF.

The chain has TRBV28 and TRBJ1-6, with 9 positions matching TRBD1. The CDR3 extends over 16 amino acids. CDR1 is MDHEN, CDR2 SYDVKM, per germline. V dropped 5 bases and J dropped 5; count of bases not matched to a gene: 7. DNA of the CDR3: TGTGCCAGCAGTGTACCGGGACAGGGACATAATTCACCCCTCCACTTT. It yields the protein CASSVPGQGHNSPLHF.

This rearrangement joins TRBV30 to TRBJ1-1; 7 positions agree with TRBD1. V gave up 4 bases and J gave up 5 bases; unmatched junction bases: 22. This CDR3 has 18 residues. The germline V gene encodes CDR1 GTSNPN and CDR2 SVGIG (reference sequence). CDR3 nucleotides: TGTGCCTGGACTCCTATGAGGGGGCGCGTAAGCTGGAGGACTGAAGCTTTCTTT. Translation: CAWTPMRGRVSWRTEAFF. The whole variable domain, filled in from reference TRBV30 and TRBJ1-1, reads SQTIHQWPATLVQPVGSPLSLECTVEGTSNPNLYWYRQAAGRGLQLLFYSVGIGQISSEVPQNLSASRPQDRQFILSSKKLLLSDSGFYLCAWTPMRGRVSWRTEAFFGQGTRLTVV.

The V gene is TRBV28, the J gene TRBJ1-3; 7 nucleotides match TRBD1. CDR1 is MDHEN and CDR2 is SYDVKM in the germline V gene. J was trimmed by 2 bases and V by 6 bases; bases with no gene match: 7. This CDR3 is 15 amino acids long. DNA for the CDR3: TGTGCCAGCAGAGCCGACAGGGATACTGGAAACACCATATATTTT. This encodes CASRADRDTGNTIYF.

The CDR3 sequence: CASSLVGGGSTDTQYF. Here the CDR3 DNA reads TGCGCCAGCAGCTTGGTGGGCGGGGGGAGCACAGATACGCAGTATTTT. The chain employs TRBV5-1 and TRBJ2-3, with 8 bases matching TRBD2. The CDR3 runs 16 residues. Germline trimming cut 0 bases from V and 0 bases from J; bases unmatched to any gene: 3. Germline lookup yields CDR1 SGHRS and CDR2 YFSETQ.

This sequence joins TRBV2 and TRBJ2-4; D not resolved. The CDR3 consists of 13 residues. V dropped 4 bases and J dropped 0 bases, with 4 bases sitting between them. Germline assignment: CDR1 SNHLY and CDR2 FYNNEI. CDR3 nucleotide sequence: TGTGCCAGCAGTGGTCTAGCCAAAAACATTCAGTACTTC. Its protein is CASSGLAKNIQYF.

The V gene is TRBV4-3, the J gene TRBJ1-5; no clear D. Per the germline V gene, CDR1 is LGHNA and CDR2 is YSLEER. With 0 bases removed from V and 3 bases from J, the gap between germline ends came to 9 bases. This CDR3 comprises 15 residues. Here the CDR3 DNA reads TGCGCCAGCAGCCAAGAACTACGAAACAATCAGCCCCAGCATTTT. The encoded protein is CASSQELRNNQPQHF.

The DNA of the CDR3 is TGTGCCAGCAGCCTGTCCGGGACAAGGAGCCTCTACGAGCAGTACTTC. This gives the protein CASSLSGTRSLYEQYF. V and J are TRBV28 and TRBJ2-7; possible D gene TRBD1, 6 bases. The ends were cut back, 6 bases at V and 3 bases at J, with 21 bases in the middle. This CDR3 contains 16 residues. Germline values: CDR1 MDHEN, CDR2 SYDVKM.

The chain's CDR3 is CASSLGQLETQYF. In nucleotides, the CDR3 is TGTGCCAGCAGTTTAGGACAGTTAGAGACCCAGTACTTC. The rearrangement links TRBV28 to TRBJ2-5; a possible D gene is TRBD1 (6 bases). Trimming took off 2 bases at V and 4 bases at J, with 8 bases between the two ends. Per the germline V gene, CDR1 is MDHEN and CDR2 is SYDVKM. The CDR3 has 13 amino acids.